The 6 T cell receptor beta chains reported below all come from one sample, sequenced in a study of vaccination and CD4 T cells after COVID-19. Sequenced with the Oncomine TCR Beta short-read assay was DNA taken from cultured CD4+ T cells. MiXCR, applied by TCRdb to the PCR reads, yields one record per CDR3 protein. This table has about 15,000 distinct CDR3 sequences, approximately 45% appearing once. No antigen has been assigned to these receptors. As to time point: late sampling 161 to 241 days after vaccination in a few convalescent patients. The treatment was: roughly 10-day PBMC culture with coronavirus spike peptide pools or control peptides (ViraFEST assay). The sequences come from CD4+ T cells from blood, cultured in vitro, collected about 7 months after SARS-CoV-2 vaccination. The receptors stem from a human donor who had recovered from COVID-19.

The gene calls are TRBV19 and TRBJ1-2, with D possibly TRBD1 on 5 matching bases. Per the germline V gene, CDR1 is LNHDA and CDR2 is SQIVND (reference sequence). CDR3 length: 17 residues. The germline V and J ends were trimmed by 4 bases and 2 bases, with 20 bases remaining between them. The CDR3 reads CASSRGRWNRENYGYTF. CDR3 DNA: TGTGCCAGTAGTAGGGGACGGTGGAATAGGGAGAACTATGGCTACACCTTC.

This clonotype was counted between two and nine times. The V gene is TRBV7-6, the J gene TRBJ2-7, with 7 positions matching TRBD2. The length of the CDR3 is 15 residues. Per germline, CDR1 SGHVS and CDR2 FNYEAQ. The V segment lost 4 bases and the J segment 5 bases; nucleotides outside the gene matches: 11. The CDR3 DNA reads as TGTGCCAGCAGCTCCCGATGGACTAGTCAAAACGAGCAGTACTTC. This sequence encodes CASSSRWTSQNEQYF.

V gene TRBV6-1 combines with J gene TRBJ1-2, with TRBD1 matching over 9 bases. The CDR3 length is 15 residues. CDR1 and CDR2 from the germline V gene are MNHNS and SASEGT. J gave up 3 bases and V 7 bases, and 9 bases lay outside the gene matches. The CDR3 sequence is CASTQGQGGYYGYTF. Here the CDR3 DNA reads TGTGCCAGCACCCAGGGACAGGGTGGTTACTATGGCTACACCTTC.

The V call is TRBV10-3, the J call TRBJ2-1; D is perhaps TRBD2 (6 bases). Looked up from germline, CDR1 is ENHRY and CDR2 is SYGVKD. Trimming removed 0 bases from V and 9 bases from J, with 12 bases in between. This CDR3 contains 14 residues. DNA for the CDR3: TGTGCCATCAGTGAGTCGTTTTGGCGGGGTGAGCAGTTCTTC. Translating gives CAISESFWRGEQFF.

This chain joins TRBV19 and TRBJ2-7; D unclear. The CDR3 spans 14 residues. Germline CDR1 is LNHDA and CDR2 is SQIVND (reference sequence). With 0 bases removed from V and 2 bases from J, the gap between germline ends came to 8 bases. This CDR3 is CASSIDRPPYEQYF. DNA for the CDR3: TGTGCCAGTAGTATAGATCGACCCCCCTACGAGCAGTACTTC.

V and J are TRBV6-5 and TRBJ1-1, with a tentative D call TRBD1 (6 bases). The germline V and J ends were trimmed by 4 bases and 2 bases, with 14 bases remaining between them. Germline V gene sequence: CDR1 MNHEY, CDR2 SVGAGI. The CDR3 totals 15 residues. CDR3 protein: CASSSGGGDNTEAFF. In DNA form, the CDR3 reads TGTGCCAGCAGTTCGGGAGGGGGGGATAACACTGAAGCTTTCTTT.